This T cell receptor (beta chain) was sequenced during a study of blood T cell repertoires in COVID-19. The overall study: Samples representing acute and convalescent COVID-19 were sourced from the United States, Italy and Spain.

Source study methods: Amplified reference gene primers provided the basis for estimating nucleated cell counts. Assay used: immunoSEQ multiplex PCR; TCRdb lists only in-frame clones, some missing. The V and J calls and clone size come from that table; D and trimming were worked out from the DNA. This repertoire shows about 37,000 clones, approximately 88% found once; its top ten account for approximately 6.6%. From germline, CDR1 is LGHDT and CDR2 YNNKEL (reference sequence). The CDR3 extends over 13 amino acids. Trimming shortened V by 1 base and J by 8 bases, and 11 bases separated the two germline ends.

The chain couples TRBV3-1 (or the pseudogene TRBV3-2) to TRBJ1-2; D is perhaps TRBD1 (5 bases). The sequencing input was peripheral blood. This clonotype originated in a human donor in a cohort sampled during active COVID-19. DNA of the CDR3: TGTGCCAGCAGCCAAGTGGCAGGGCTGGGCTACACCTTC. Protein sequence: CASSQVAGLGYTF.